These 13 T cell receptor beta chains were sequenced from one sample in a study of T cells in Graves' hyperthyroidism and ophthalmopathy. Amplified TCR beta CDR3 regions came from RNA transcripts. First-round RT-PCR targeting the TCR CDR3 was performed with the HTBI primer set. TCRdb reprocessed the multiplex PCR reads with MiXCR, giving one entry per CDR3 protein. The sample shows around 660,000 distinct CDR3 sequences, less than 45% of them seen only once. The sample comprised peripheral blood or thyroid tissue (not recorded which). These receptor sequences come from an adult man with Graves' disease, either hyperthyroidism or ophthalmopathy (not recorded which).

A remark on this clonotype: The germline gene is not matched at one end of the junction; a read error may be the cause. V and J are TRBV13 and TRBJ2-2; 8 bases map to TRBD1. The CDR3 is made up of 16 amino acids. In germline, CDR1 is PRHDT, CDR2 FYEKMQ (reference sequence). Written as DNA, the CDR3 is TGCGCCAGCAGCTTGGGATTGCAGGGGGCCACCGGGGAGCTGTTTTTT. It encodes CASSLGLQGATGELFF.

The chain joins TRBV2 to TRBJ1-1, with 8 bases aligning to TRBD1. The V and J ends lost 6 bases and 3 bases, in that order; junction bases with no gene match: 6. Per the germline V gene, CDR1 is SNHLY and CDR2 is FYNNEI. The CDR3 is made up of 14 amino acids. The CDR3 sequence: CASSAGGPDTEAFF. Written as DNA, the CDR3 is TGTGCCAGCAGCGCAGGGGGCCCGGACACTGAAGCTTTCTTT.

This clonotype was counted at least ten times. The genes are TRBV9 and TRBJ1-2; TRBD1 matches 8 bases. Germline CDR1 reads SGDLS; CDR2 reads YYNGEE. Losses at the gene ends were 4 bases for V and 6 bases for J; bases not matched to a gene: 8. CDR3 length: 14 amino acids. CDR3 sequence: CASSLGGQGHGYTF. The CDR3 nucleotides are TGTGCCAGCAGCCTAGGAGGACAGGGTCATGGCTACACCTTC. Looking up the rest from reference TRBV9 and TRBJ1-2 gives the full variable domain: DSGVTQTPKHLITATGQRVTLRCSPRSGDLSVYWYQQSLDQGLQFLIQYYNGEERAKGNILERFSAQQFPDLHSELNLSSLELGDSALYFCASSLGGQGHGYTFGSGTRLTVV.

The chain has TRBV19 and TRBJ1-2; a possible D gene is TRBD1 (5 bases). Trimming left V 10 bases short and J 3 bases short, with 12 bases between. In germline, CDR1 is LNHDA, CDR2 SQIVND (reference sequence). CDR3 size: 12 residues. For the CDR3, the DNA is TGTGCCACGCTGGGGGTCTACTATGGCTACACCTTC. It codes for CATLGVYYGYTF.

This clonotype was counted at least ten times. V usage is TRBV20-1 and J usage is TRBJ1-4; TRBD1 matches at 8 bases. CDR3 length: 13 residues. Germline CDR1 reads DFQATT; CDR2 reads SNEGSKA (reference sequence). With 4 bases clipped from V and 6 bases from J, the junction kept 4 bases outside the gene matches. CDR3 amino acids: CSAMETGDEKLFF. The CDR3 DNA reads as TGCAGTGCTATGGAGACAGGGGATGAAAAACTGTTTTTT.

This clonotype was observed a few times. The J gene is TRBJ1-4, the V gene TRBV5-4; perhaps TRBD1 as D (5 bases). V was shortened by 4 bases and J by 7 bases, with 11 bases between the two germline ends. The CDR3 is 13 residues long. CDR1 SGHNT and CDR2 YYREEE come from the germline V gene (reference sequence). CDR3 sequence reads: CASSGTRSEKLFF. CDR3 DNA sequence: TGTGCCAGCAGCGGGACCAGGTCTGAAAAACTGTTTTTT. Together with reference TRBV5-4 and TRBJ1-4, the CDR3 gives the full variable domain: ETGVTQSPTHLIKTRGQQVTLRCSSQSGHNTVSWYQQALGQGPQFIFQYYREEENGRGNFPPRFSGLQFPNYSSELNVNALELDDSALYLCASSGTRSEKLFFGSGTQLSVL.

This sequence joins TRBV11-2 and TRBJ1-1; 8 nucleotides agree with TRBD1. Losses at the gene ends were 6 bases for V and 7 bases for J; bases not matched to a gene: 13. This CDR3 is built from 15 residues. Looked up from germline, CDR1 is SGHAT and CDR2 is FQNNGV. CDR3 protein: CASSYTTGGTGEAFF. The CDR3 DNA reads as TGTGCCAGCAGTTACACTACAGGGGGGACAGGTGAAGCTTTCTTT. Combining the CDR3 with reference TRBV11-2 and TRBJ1-1 gives the whole variable domain EAGVAQSPRYKIIEKRQSVAFWCNPISGHATLYWYQQILGQGPKLLIQFQNNGVVDDSQLPKDRFSAERLKGVDSTLKIQPAKLEDSAVYLCASSYTTGGTGEAFFGQGTRLTVV.

This chain links TRBV15 with TRBJ1-6; 7 bases align to TRBD1. The trim removed 2 bases at V and 8 bases at J, leaving 6 bases unmatched. CDR3 length: 15 residues. The germline V gene encodes CDR1 LNHNV and CDR2 YYDKDF (reference sequence). The CDR3 reads CATSRSRTGYSPLHF. CDR3 DNA sequence: TGTGCCACCAGCAGATCAAGGACAGGTTATTCACCCCTCCACTTT.

This clonotype was seen a handful of times. The gene calls are TRBV11-1 and TRBJ2-5, with 11 bases matching TRBD2. The CDR3 sequence is 15 residues long. The junction had 4 bases not matched to a gene; V was cut back by 6 bases and J by 1 base. Germline V lookup: CDR1 SGHAT, CDR2 FQDESV (reference sequence). DNA of the CDR3: TGTGCCAGCAGAACCCTAGCGGGGGGCCAAGAGACCCAGTACTTC. It yields the protein CASRTLAGGQETQYF.

The rearrangement links TRBV5-1 to TRBJ2-5; 7 bases line up with TRBD2. This CDR3 region has 15 residues. Germline V gene data show CDR1 as SGHRS and CDR2 as YFSETQ. The junction had 9 bases not matched to a gene; V was cut back by 3 bases and J by 4 bases. CDR3 residues: CASSSAGPSGETQYF. The DNA for the CDR3 is TGCGCCAGCAGCTCCGCGGGGCCTAGCGGAGAGACCCAGTACTTC.

The CDR3 DNA is TGTGCCAGCAGGTGGGACAGGACGAGCTCCTATAATTCACCCCTCCACTTT. Translated, it gives CASRWDRTSSYNSPLHF. This rearrangement joins TRBV5-8 to TRBJ1-6; 8 positions match TRBD1. Germline V CDR1 and CDR2: SGHTS, YDEGEE. The CDR3 sequence is 17 residues long. Trimming took 5 bases from V and 0 from J; bases not matched to a gene: 7.

The chain recombines TRBV7-9 with TRBJ2-5; no clear D. CDR1 and CDR2 from the germline V gene are SEHNR and FQNEAQ (reference sequence). The ends were cut back, 0 bases at V and 1 base at J, with 6 bases in the middle. This CDR3 is 14 amino acids long. CDR3 coding DNA: TGTGCCAGCAGCTTAGCGGCAGTCCAAGAGACCCAGTACTTC. Protein: CASSLAAVQETQYF.

Note on this clonotype: A clone one base away is much larger, so this may be a read error. V and J are TRBV29-1 and TRBJ2-7; the D call may be TRBD1 or TRBD2 (6 bases each). This CDR3 contains 15 residues. V was shortened by 4 bases and J by 1 base, with 17 bases between the two germline ends. CDR1 and CDR2 from the germline V gene are SQVTM and ANQGSEA. This CDR3 is CSVAKGVGGSYEQYF. For the CDR3, the DNA is TGCAGCGTTGCGAAGGGGGTAGGGGGGTCCTACGAGCAGTACTTC.